Listed here is a single T cell receptor (beta chain). As yet, its antigen is unknown. These data belong to a study of cytomegalovirus exposure and HLA in healthy donors. Study observations and caveats: Later analysis suggested links between common viral pathogens and several top significant clusters. An observed cluster of highly shared sequence variants was recorded as a likely sequencing artifact.

Germline CDR1 is SGHTA and CDR2 is FQGNSA. V trimming: 6 bases; J trimming: 7 bases; junction bases outside the gene matches: 7. The CDR3 contains 13 residues. Primers for the PCR totalled 60 Vbeta and 13 Jbeta. In the authors' workflow: A later analysis tallied roughly 77 million unique TCR beta chains, around 9.9 million of them shared. The method was immunoSEQ multiplex PCR; TCRdb's version includes in-frame clones alone and lacks a portion of them. Clone size and the V and J calls come from that table; the DNA yielded D and trimming. The sample holds about 190,000 clones, 75% to 90% seen once. The TCR comes from a man in his forties or fifties in good health and CMV-seropositive. This chain connects TRBV7-2 to TRBJ1-1; 8 bases fit TRBD1. The sample taken for sequencing was PBMCs. The CDR3 DNA reads as TGTGCCAGCAGTTGGGACAGGAGTAATGAAGCTTTCTTT. Its translation: CASSWDRSNEAFF.